Reported below is one T cell receptor beta chain. Its antigen is not identified. This entry is derived from a study of T cell responses to AZD1222 COVID-19 vaccine. Overall study results and limits: Dominant at 160-218 and 743-854, vaccine-associated CD4 TCRs also spanned spike. White British ancestry dominated among donors, who included more females, and clonal diversity was possibly underestimated.

This table comes from immunoSEQ multiplex PCR, and its TCRdb copy is limited to in-frame clones, with some not included. This sample has 90,000 to 120,000 clones, with roughly 90% found just once. The ends were cut back, 2 bases at V and 3 bases at J, with 8 bases in the middle. Germline assignment: CDR1 SGHTA and CDR2 FQGTGA. CDR3 size: 13 residues. The source was peripheral blood, collected on day 0 of AZD1222 vaccination. The TCR was taken from an adult in good health. The chain links TRBV7-3 to TRBJ2-7; no clear D. CDR3 sequence (DNA): TGTGCCAGCAGCTTAGGCAAGCACTACGAGCAGTACTTC. Its protein is CASSLGKHYEQYF.